This entry describes one TCR beta chain. This sample is drawn from a study of cytomegalovirus exposure and HLA in healthy donors. Study at large: In a previous analysis, approximately 110 million unique TCR beta sequences were found from roughly 180 million T cells.

Samples came from healthy bone marrow donors. The CDR3 is made up of 16 amino acids. Germline V gene lookup returns CDR1 LNHNV and CDR2 YYDKDF (reference sequence). V trimming: 2 bases; J trimming: 0 bases; junction bases outside the gene matches: 6. The PCR employed 60 Vbeta primers together with 13 Jbeta primers. Produced via immunoSEQ multiplex PCR; TCRdb's table is partial and in-frame only. This sample has more than 90,000 clones, with around three quarters found just once. This sequence originates from a man aged 25-45 years in good health and CMV-seronegative. The sequenced sample was PBMCs. This chain uses TRBV15 with TRBJ1-1, with TRBD1 identical over 7 bases. CDR3 coding DNA: TGTGCCACCAGCAGATTCTCACAGGGGATGAACACTGAAGCTTTCTTT. Translation gives CATSRFSQGMNTEAFF.